This T cell receptor beta chain was captured by sequencing in a study of blood T cell repertoires in COVID-19. Measured with immunoSEQ multiplex PCR; TCRdb has only the in-frame clones, and not every one. This table holds 110,000 to 150,000 clones, roughly 89% found once. This CDR3 comprises 12 residues. Germline-derived CDR1 and CDR2 are GTSNPN and SVGIG (reference sequence). With 7 bases removed from V and 0 bases from J, the gap between germline ends came to 9 bases. The TCR comes from a man aged 45 to 65 who had recovered from COVID-19. Sequenced input: PBMCs or T cells enriched from blood (not recorded which). V and J are TRBV30 and TRBJ1-2; the D gene is possibly TRBD1 (6 bases). The CDR3 protein is CAYRASNYGYTF. CDR3 coding DNA: TGTGCCTACAGGGCTTCTAACTATGGCTACACCTTC.